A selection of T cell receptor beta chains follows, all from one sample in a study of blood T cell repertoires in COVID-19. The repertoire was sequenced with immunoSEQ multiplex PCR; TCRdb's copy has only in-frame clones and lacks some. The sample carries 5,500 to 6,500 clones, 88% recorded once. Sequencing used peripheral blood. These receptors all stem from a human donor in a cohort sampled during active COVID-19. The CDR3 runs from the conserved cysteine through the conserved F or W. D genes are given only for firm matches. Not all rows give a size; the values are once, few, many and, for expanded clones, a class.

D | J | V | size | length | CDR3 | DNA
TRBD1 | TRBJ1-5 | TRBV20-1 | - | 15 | CSASTRGRSNQPQHF | TGCAGTGCTAGTACCAGGGGGCGATCCAATCAGCCCCAGCATTTT
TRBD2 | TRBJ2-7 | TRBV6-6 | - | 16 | CASSYGTSGGAYEQYF | TGTGCCAGCAGTTACGGTACTAGCGGGGGGGCTTACGAGCAGTACTTC
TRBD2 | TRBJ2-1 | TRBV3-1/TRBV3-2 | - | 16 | CASSQRGGRALNEQFF | TGTGCCAGCAGCCAGAGGGGCGGGAGGGCCCTCAATGAGCAGTTCTTC
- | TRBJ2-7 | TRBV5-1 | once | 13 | CASSLTVPYEQYF | TGCGCCAGCAGCTTGACAGTGCCCTACGAGCAGTACTTC
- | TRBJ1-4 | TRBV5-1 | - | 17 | CASSLAEEQTQWKKLFF | TGCGCCAGCAGCTTGGCCGAAGAACAGACACAATGGAAAAAACTGTTTTTT
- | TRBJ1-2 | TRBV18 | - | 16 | CASSPKVTGAIYGYTF | TGTGCCAGCTCACCAAAAGTGACAGGCGCAATCTATGGCTACACCTTC
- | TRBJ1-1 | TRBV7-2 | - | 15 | CASSLARSRGTEAFF | TGTGCCAGCAGCTTAGCGCGGTCCAGGGGCACTGAAGCTTTCTTT
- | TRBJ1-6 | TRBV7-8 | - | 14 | CASSLEPHNSPLHF | TGTGCCAGCAGCTTAGAGCCACATAATTCACCCCTCCACTTT
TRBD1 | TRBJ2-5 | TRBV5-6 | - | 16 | CASTPSLGQGQETQYF | TGTGCCAGCACGCCCTCATTAGGACAGGGTCAAGAGACCCAGTACTTC
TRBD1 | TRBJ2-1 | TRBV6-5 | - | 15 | CASSPGTGLNNEQFF | TGTGCCAGCAGCCCCGGGACAGGGCTTAACAATGAGCAGTTCTTC
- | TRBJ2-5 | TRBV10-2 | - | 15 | CASSEAGTSIETQYF | TGCGCCAGCAGTGAGGCCGGAACTAGCATTGAGACCCAGTACTTC
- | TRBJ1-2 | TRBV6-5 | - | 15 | CASRTIQGANYGYTF | TGTGCCAGCAGAACGATACAAGGAGCTAACTATGGCTACACCTTC
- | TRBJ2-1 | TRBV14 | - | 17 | CASSHDGRLWGYNEQFF | TGTGCCAGCAGCCACGATGGGAGGCTGTGGGGCTACAATGAGCAGTTCTTC
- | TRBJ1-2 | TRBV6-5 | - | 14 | CASGRGGAASGYTF | TGTGCCAGCGGCCGGGGGGGGGCGGCCAGTGGCTACACCTTC
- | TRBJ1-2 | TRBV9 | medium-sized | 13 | CASSDDRNYGYTF | TGTGCCAGCAGTGACGACAGGAATTATGGCTACACCTTC
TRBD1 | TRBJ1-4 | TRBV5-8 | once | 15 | CASSSYGTGFEKLFF | TGTGCCAGCAGCTCATACGGGACAGGGTTTGAAAAACTGTTTTTT
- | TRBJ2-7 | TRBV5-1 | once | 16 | CASSSAGPFRADEQYF | TGCGCCAGCAGCTCCGCGGGGCCCTTCCGAGCCGACGAGCAGTACTTC
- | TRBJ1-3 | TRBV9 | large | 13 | CASSVGPGDTIYF | TGTGCCAGCAGCGTAGGTCCGGGGGACACCATATATTTT
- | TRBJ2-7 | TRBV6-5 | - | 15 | CASSSTGASLGEQYF | TGTGCCAGCAGTTCAACAGGCGCTTCCCTAGGGGAGCAGTACTTC
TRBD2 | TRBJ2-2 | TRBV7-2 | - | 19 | CASSRGTSGGAGYTGELFF | TGTGCCAGCAGCCGCGGGACTAGCGGGGGGGCCGGGTACACCGGGGAGCTGTTTTTT
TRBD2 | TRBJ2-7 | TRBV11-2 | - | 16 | CASSLTALAGSNEQYF | TGTGCCAGCAGCTTAACGGCCCTAGCGGGGTCCAACGAGCAGTACTTC
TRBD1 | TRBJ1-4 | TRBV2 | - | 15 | CASRAPGQFNEKLFF | TGTGCCAGCAGGGCACCGGGACAGTTTAATGAAAAACTGTTTTTT
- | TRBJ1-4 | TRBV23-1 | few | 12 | CANGGFNEKLFF | TGCGCCAACGGAGGGTTTAATGAAAAACTGTTTTTT
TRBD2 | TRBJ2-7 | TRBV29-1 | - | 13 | CSVGAGGSSEQYF | TGCAGCGTTGGTGCGGGAGGGAGTTCCGAGCAGTACTTC
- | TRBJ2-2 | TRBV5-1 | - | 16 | CASSSGQITPTGELFF | TGCGCCAGCAGCTCCGGACAGATAACACCGACCGGGGAGCTGTTTTTT
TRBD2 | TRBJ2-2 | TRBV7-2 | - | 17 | CASSLEALAGNTGELFF | TGTGCCAGCAGCTTAGAGGCACTAGCGGGGAACACCGGGGAGCTGTTTTTT
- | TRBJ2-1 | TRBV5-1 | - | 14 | CASSPNPGLNEQFF | TGCGCCAGCAGCCCCAACCCCGGACTGAATGAGCAGTTCTTC
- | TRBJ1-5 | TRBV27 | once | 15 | CASSPTTVYGQPQHF | TGTGCCAGCAGCCCTACTACGGTATACGGGCAGCCCCAGCATTTT
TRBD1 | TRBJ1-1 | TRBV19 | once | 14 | CASSTGLGTGGSAF | TGTGCCAGTAGTACCGGACTCGGGACAGGGGGCTCTGCGTTT
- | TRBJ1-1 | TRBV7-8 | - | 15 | CASSYRRQRNTEAFF | TGTGCCAGCAGCTACCGACGACAGAGGAACACTGAAGCTTTCTTT
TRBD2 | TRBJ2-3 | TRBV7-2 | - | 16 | CASSPISGGSTDTQYF | TGTGCCAGCAGCCCGATTAGCGGGGGTTCCACAGATACGCAGTATTTT
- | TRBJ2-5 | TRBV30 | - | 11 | CAWRQQETQYF | TGTGCCTGGAGACAGCAAGAGACCCAGTACTTC
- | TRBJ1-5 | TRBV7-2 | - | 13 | CASSPDSNQPQHF | TGTGCCAGCAGCCCCGACTCAAATCAGCCCCAGCATTTT
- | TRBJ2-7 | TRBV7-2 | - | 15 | CASSLLGGQGYEQYF | TGTGCCAGCAGCTTATTGGGAGGCCAGGGCTACGAGCAGTACTTC
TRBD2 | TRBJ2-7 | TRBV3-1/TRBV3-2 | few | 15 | CASSPNGLAAGEQYF | TGTGCCAGCAGCCCTAACGGACTAGCGGCGGGGGAGCAGTACTTC
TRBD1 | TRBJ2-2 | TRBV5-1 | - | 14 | CASTTDRADGELFF | TGCGCCAGCACGACGGACAGGGCGGACGGGGAGCTGTTTTTT
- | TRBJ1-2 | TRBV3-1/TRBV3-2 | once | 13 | CASSQGRQSGYTF | TGTGCCAGCAGCCAAGGTCGACAGTCTGGCTACACCTTC
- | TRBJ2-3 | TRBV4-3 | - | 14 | CASSQAPYSDTQYF | TGCGCCAGCAGCCAAGCCCCGTATTCAGATACGCAGTATTTT
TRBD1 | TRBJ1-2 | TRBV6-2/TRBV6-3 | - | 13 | CASSYQGGYGYTF | TGTGCCAGCAGTTACCAGGGGGGATATGGCTACACCTTC
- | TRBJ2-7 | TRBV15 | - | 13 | CATSRDPGAEQYF | TGTGCCACCAGCAGAGATCCAGGCGCCGAGCAGTACTTC
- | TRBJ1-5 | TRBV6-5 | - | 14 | CASSPRRQFQPQHF | TGTGCCAGCAGTCCACGGCGACAGTTTCAGCCCCAGCATTTT
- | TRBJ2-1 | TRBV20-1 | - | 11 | CSASRGQTQFF | TGCAGTGCGTCAAGAGGACAGACGCAGTTCTTC
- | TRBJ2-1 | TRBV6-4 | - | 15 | CASSDSTAGRNEQFF | TGTGCCAGCAGTGACTCTACAGCAGGAAGGAATGAGCAGTTCTTC
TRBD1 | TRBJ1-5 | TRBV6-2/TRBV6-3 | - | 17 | CASSPLTGGSGIQPQHF | TGTGCCAGCAGTCCACTTACAGGGGGCAGTGGGATTCAGCCCCAGCATTTT
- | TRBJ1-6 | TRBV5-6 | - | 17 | CASSEGGRAPGGSPLHF | TGTGCCAGCAGCGAGGGGGGGCGAGCCCCGGGAGGATCACCCCTCCACTTT
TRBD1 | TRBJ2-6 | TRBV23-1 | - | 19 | CASSNAPGTGDSGANVLTF | TGCGCCAGCAGTAACGCCCCCGGGACAGGGGATTCTGGGGCCAACGTCCTGACTTTC
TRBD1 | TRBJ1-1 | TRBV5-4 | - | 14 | CASSVTTGDTEAFF | TGTGCCAGCAGCGTTACGACAGGGGACACTGAAGCTTTCTTT
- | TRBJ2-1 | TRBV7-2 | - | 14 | CASSLGTTGNEQFF | TGTGCCAGCAGCTTAGGTACCACTGGCAATGAGCAGTTCTTC
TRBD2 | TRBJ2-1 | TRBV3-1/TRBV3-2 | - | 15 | CASSTGTSRNNEQFF | TGTGCCAGCAGCACCGGGACTAGCCGGAACAATGAGCAGTTCTTC